A single sample is the source of the 4 T cell receptor beta chains below, sequenced in a study of cytomegalovirus exposure and HLA in healthy donors. Primers included in the PCR were 60 Vbeta and 13 Jbeta primers. Assay: immunoSEQ multiplex PCR; the TCRdb copy retains only in-frame clones and omits some. The sample holds about 140,000 clones, 65% to 80% seen once. Sample: PBMCs. These receptors originate from a woman younger than 45 in good health and CMV-seronegative.

This clone was seen a few times. The V and J genes are TRBV27 and TRBJ1-1; the D is unclear. The ends were cut back, 0 bases at V and 3 bases at J, with 5 bases in the middle. The CDR3 has 13 amino acids. Germline CDR1 MNHEY, CDR2 SMNVEV (reference sequence). The CDR3 DNA sequence: TGTGCCAGCAGTTTATCGCGGGACACTGAAGCTTTCTTT. It is translated as CASSLSRDTEAFF.

This clone was seen a handful of times. The V gene is TRBV5-6, the J gene TRBJ2-7; TRBD1 agrees at 8 bases. Germline loops: CDR1 SGHDT, CDR2 YYEEEE. There are 14 residues in the CDR3. V shed 3 bases, J shed 2 bases, and the junction held 4 bases outside the gene matches. This CDR3 is CASSSGTGAYEQYF. In DNA, the CDR3 is TGTGCCAGCAGCTCCGGGACAGGAGCCTACGAGCAGTACTTC.

In regard to this clone: Other DNA variants within this sample encode the same CDR3. The rearrangement uses TRBV5-8 and TRBJ2-5, with 10 nucleotides matching TRBD1. The CDR3 has 14 residues. Losses at the gene ends were 4 bases for V and 2 bases for J; bases not matched to a gene: 2. Germline V gives CDR1 SGHTS, CDR2 YDEGEE. CDR3 in amino acids: CASSRGQGQETQYF. The CDR3 bases are TGTGCCAGCAGCCGGGGACAGGGGCAAGAGACCCAGTACTTC.

The chain links TRBV9 to TRBJ2-5, with 7 bases identical to TRBD2. After removal of 1 base from V and 5 bases from J, the junction contained 14 bases not matched to a gene. The CDR3 length is 17 residues. Germline V gene data show CDR1 as SGDLS and CDR2 as YYNGEE. The CDR3 loop is CASSVYGSSGLGETQYF. Here the CDR3 DNA reads TGTGCCAGCAGCGTATATGGAAGTAGCGGGCTGGGGGAGACCCAGTACTTC.